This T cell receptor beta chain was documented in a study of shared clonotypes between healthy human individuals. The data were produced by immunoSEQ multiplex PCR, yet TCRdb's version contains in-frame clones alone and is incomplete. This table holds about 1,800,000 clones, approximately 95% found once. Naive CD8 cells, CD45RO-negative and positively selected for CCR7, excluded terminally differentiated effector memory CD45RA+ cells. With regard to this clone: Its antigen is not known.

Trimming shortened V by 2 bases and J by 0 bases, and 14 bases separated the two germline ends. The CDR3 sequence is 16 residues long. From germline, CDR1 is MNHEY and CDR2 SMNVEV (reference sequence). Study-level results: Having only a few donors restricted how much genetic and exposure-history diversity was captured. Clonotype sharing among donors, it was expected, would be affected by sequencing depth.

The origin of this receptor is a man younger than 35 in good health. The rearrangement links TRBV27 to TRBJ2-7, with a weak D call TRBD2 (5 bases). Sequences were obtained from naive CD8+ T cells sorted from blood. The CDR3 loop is CASSLLGGFSSYEQYF. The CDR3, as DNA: TGTGCCAGCAGTTTACTGGGCGGGTTTAGCTCCTACGAGCAGTACTTC.